One and the same sample provided the 18 T cell receptor beta chains below, sequenced in a study of OX40 agonist ivuxolimab in advanced cancers. Libraries were prepared through the immunoSEQ multiplex PCR assay. This is the immuneACCESS table as TCRdb keeps it, with only in-frame sequences that have V and J called. A part of the clones is gone; compared with another copy, unresolved V genes explain less than half, and the rest is unexplained. The sample includes about 110,000 clones, with roughly 87% observed a single time. The top ten hold 0.25% to 0.3% of the sample. This specimen consisted of CD4+ or CD8+ T cells sorted from blood, obtained in a trial of the OX40 agonist ivuxolimab. The receptors were sampled from an adult with an advanced solid tumor such as melanoma, head and neck, liver or kidney cancer.

V gene TRBV18 combines with J gene TRBJ1-1, with D unresolved. The ends were cut back, 0 bases at V and 2 bases at J, with 7 bases in the middle. The CDR3 consists of 14 residues. CDR1 KGHSH and CDR2 LQKENI come from the germline V gene. The CDR3 spells CASSPPSLNTEAFF. In DNA form, the CDR3 reads TGTGCCAGCTCACCACCTTCCCTTAACACTGAAGCTTTCTTT. The full variable domain, completed using reference TRBV18 and TRBJ1-1, is NAGVMQNPRHLVRRRGQEARLRCSPMKGHSHVYWYRQLPEEGLKFMVYLQKENIIDESGMPKERFSAEFPKEGPSILRIQQVVRGDSAAYFCASSPPSLNTEAFFGQGTRLTVV.

This clone was seen a single time. The chain couples TRBV10-3 to TRBJ2-7; 9 nucleotides align to TRBD2. The germline V gene encodes CDR1 ENHRY and CDR2 SYGVKD. The CDR3 spans 13 residues. Trimming removed 8 bases from V and 6 bases from J; junction bases left unmatched: 8. This CDR3 is CAILGTSRGEQYF. The CDR3 DNA follows: TGTGCCATCCTTGGGACTAGCCGGGGCGAGCAGTACTTC.

The chain employs TRBV5-1 and TRBJ1-5; D may be TRBD1 (5 bases). The CDR3 is 10 amino acids. The germline CDR1 and CDR2 sequences are SGHRS and YFSETQ. The ends were cut back, 0 bases at V and 15 bases at J, with 7 bases in the middle. CDR3 sequence: CASSLGDAHF. CDR3 DNA sequence: TGCGCCAGCAGCTTGGGGGACGCGCATTTT.

The CDR3 coding sequence is TGTGCTGTGGGGGTACCCGGGGCCAACGTCCTGACTTTC. This gives the protein CAVGVPGANVLTF. The chain combines TRBV9 with TRBJ2-6; possibly TRBD1 or TRBD2 for D (5 bases each). The germline V gene has CDR1 SGDLS and CDR2 YYNGEE. This CDR3 region has 13 residues.

This clone has just one count. The rearrangement links TRBV7-2 to TRBJ1-5; TRBD1 agrees at 10 bases. Trimming took 2 bases from V and 6 from J; bases not matched to a gene: 4. Per germline, CDR1 SGHTA and CDR2 FQGNSA. This CDR3 contains 15 residues. The CDR3 spells CASSLTGTGVQPQHF. Written as DNA, the CDR3 is TGTGCCAGCAGCTTAACCGGGACAGGGGTTCAGCCCCAGCATTTT.

The chain links TRBV5-1 to TRBJ2-2; D might be TRBD1 or TRBD2, each matching 6 bases. V was trimmed by 4 bases and J by 3 bases, leaving 19 bases between them. Germline V gives CDR1 SGHRS, CDR2 YFSETQ. This CDR3 has 17 residues. CDR3 sequence (DNA): TGCGCCAGCAGCCCGGAGGGGGGCCAGGGTCACACCGGGGAGCTGTTTTTT. It translates to CASSPEGGQGHTGELFF.

The chain couples TRBV4-2 to TRBJ2-7; perhaps TRBD1 as D (8 bases). Trimming took 1 base from V and 5 from J, leaving 12 bases between them. CDR1 LGHNA and CDR2 YNFKEQ come from the germline V gene. The CDR3 runs 14 residues. The CDR3 protein is CASSQGTGGDEQYF. CDR3 sequence (DNA): TGTGCCAGCAGCCAAGGCACAGGGGGGGACGAGCAGTACTTC.

The chain carries TRBV7-8 and TRBJ1-5; 7 bases agree with TRBD1. Germline-derived CDR1 and CDR2 are SGHVS and FQNEAQ. V shed 5 bases and J 0 bases; nucleotides not matched to a gene: 13. The CDR3 has 18 amino acids. The CDR3 region is CASSPDRAGFGSNQPQHF. CDR3 nucleotide sequence: TGTGCCAGCAGCCCCGACAGGGCCGGGTTCGGTAGCAATCAGCCCCAGCATTTT.

This chain uses TRBV9 with TRBJ1-1, with 8 nucleotides matching TRBD1. The CDR3 loop spans 14 amino acids. The V gene end was trimmed by 2 bases and the J gene end by 5 bases; junction bases not matched to a gene: 5. Germline V gene lookup returns CDR1 SGDLS and CDR2 YYNGEE. The CDR3 protein is CASSVGHRGTEAFF. CDR3 sequence (DNA): TGTGCCAGCAGCGTGGGACACAGGGGGACTGAAGCTTTCTTT.

The V gene is TRBV11-3, the J gene TRBJ1-3; 7 bases agree with TRBD1. The ends lost 4 bases at V and 4 bases at J; junction bases unmatched: 4. The CDR3 covers 14 residues. The germline gives CDR1 SGHNT, CDR2 YENEEA. DNA of the CDR3: TGTGCCAGCAGCTCTGGGACAGCCGGAAACACCATATATTTT. Encoded protein: CASSSGTAGNTIYF.

The CDR3 sequence: CASIPTGGEQFF. The DNA for the CDR3 is TGTGCCAGCATCCCCACCGGGGGTGAGCAGTTCTTC. The gene calls are TRBV11-2 and TRBJ2-1, with D possibly being TRBD2 (6 bases). There are 12 residues in the CDR3. CDR1 is SGHAT and CDR2 is FQNNGV in the germline V gene. V gave up 7 bases and J gave up 9 bases, with 13 bases separating them.

This clone was observed a handful of times. The chain recombines TRBV6-1 with TRBJ2-4; D gene ambiguous. This CDR3 spans 14 amino acids. Germline V gene lookup returns CDR1 MNHNS and CDR2 SASEGT. Trimming removed 0 bases from V and 7 bases from J, with 10 bases in between. Written as DNA, the CDR3 is TGTGCCAGCAGTGAAGCGCCAGGCAACAACATTCAGTACTTC. This gives the protein CASSEAPGNNIQYF.

The rearrangement uses TRBV7-2 and TRBJ1-2, with a tentative D call TRBD1 (5 bases). Trimming removed 5 bases from V and 3 bases from J, with 16 bases in between. Germline lookup yields CDR1 SGHTA and CDR2 FQGNSA. The CDR3 sequence is 15 residues long. The CDR3 DNA is TGTGCCAGCAGCACTTATGACTTAGGGGACTATGGCTACACCTTC. Its protein is CASSTYDLGDYGYTF. Full variable domain (missing parts from reference TRBV7-2 and TRBJ1-2): GAGVSQSPSNKVTEKGKDVELRCDPISGHTALYWYRQSLGQGLEFLIYFQGNSAPDKSGLPSDRFSAERTGGSVSTLTIQRTQQEDSAVYLCASSTYDLGDYGYTFGSGTRLTVV.

The rearrangement joins TRBV7-9 to TRBJ2-1; 12 bases are a match to TRBD2. CDR1 and CDR2 from the germline V gene are SEHNR and FQNEAQ (reference sequence). This CDR3 has 15 amino acids. V lost 6 bases and J lost 10; bases outside the gene matches: 10. CDR3 coding DNA: TGTGCCAGCAGACAGACTAGCGGGGGCCCAGGGGAGCAGTTCTTC. It codes for CASRQTSGGPGEQFF.

V and J are TRBV6-5 and TRBJ1-2; unclear D gene. The CDR3 is 13 residues long. Germline CDR1 and CDR2: MNHEY and SVGAGI. V lost 3 bases to trimming and J lost 8 bases, with 13 bases between them. As DNA, the CDR3 is TGTGCCAGCAGTTATGGATCGGAGTGGGGCTACACCTTC. Protein sequence: CASSYGSEWGYTF.

The V call is TRBV30, the J call TRBJ1-1; 11 nucleotides match TRBD1. This CDR3 is 13 amino acids long. Losses at the gene ends were 8 bases for V and 6 bases for J; bases not matched to a gene: 8. Per germline, CDR1 GTSNPN and CDR2 SVGIG (reference sequence). This chain's CDR3 is CARKGTGGAEAFF. The CDR3 nucleotides are TGTGCCCGGAAGGGGACAGGGGGTGCTGAAGCTTTCTTT.

The chain combines TRBV5-1 with TRBJ1-2; D gene unclear. V was shortened by 0 bases and J by 13 bases, with 28 bases between the two germline ends. The germline CDR1 and CDR2 sequences are SGHRS and YFSETQ. The CDR3 covers 17 residues. The CDR3 DNA sequence: TGCGCCAGCAGCTTGGAGGGCTCAGAACTCCGAGGTTGGGATCTCACCTTC. Protein: CASSLEGSELRGWDLTF.

The rearrangement links TRBV2 to TRBJ2-7, with D unresolved. Looked up from germline, CDR1 is SNHLY and CDR2 is FYNNEI. Trimming removed 5 bases at V and 2 bases at J, with 10 bases between. CDR3 length: 13 residues. The CDR3 sequence: CASSPTLAYEQYF. The CDR3 DNA is TGTGCCAGCAGTCCTACTTTGGCCTACGAGCAGTACTTC. Drawing the rest from reference TRBV2 and TRBJ2-7, the complete variable domain is EPEVTQTPSHQVTQMGQEVILRCVPISNHLYFYWYRQILGQKVEFLVSFYNNEISEKSEIFDDQFSVERPDGSNFTLKIRSTKLEDSAMYFCASSPTLAYEQYFGPGTRLTVT.